A selection of T cell receptor beta chains follows, all from one sample in a study of T cell repertoires in cytomegalovirus infection. TCRdb ran MiXCR on the reads and lists one entry per CDR3 protein. Of approximately 630,000 distinct CDR3 sequences listed, approximately 24% are singletons. The sample comprised CD8+ T cells from PBMCs. The receptors come from a human donor in good health (CMV status not recorded). Some clones in this sample may be carry-over from other donors' samples. Each CDR3 is given with its conserved first and last residue. D genes are given only for firm matches. Clone size is shown for a subset of rows, as once, few, many or a class of expanded clone.

many	TRBV7-8	TRBJ1-5	15	TRBD1	CASSSDRNSNQPQHF	TGTGCCAGCAGCTCGGACAGGAATAGCAATCAGCCCCAGCATTTT
many	TRBV6-5	TRBJ2-7	12	NA	CASSQQGYEQYF	TGTGCCAGCAGTCAACAGGGCTACGAGCAGTACTTC
NA	TRBV4-3	TRBJ2-5	15	TRBD2	CANSLGLADQETQYF	TGCGCCAACAGCTTGGGACTAGCGGACCAAGAGACCCAGTACTTC
few	TRBV20-1	TRBJ1-2	15	NA	CSARGPAQQNYGYTF	TGCAGTGCTAGGGGACCGGCCCAACAAAACTATGGCTACACCTTC
few	TRBV15	TRBJ2-4	18	NA	CATSSEPYQAFGKNIQYF	TGTGCCACCAGCAGTGAGCCTTATCAGGCTTTTGGCAAAAACATTCAGTACTTC
NA	TRBV2	TRBJ2-1	12	TRBD2	CASTPGGGKQFF	TGTGCCAGTACCCCCGGCGGGGGGAAGCAGTTCTTC
few	TRBV12-3/TRBV12-4	TRBJ1-5	16	NA	CASTDSHILSNQPQHF	TGTGCCAGCACGGACAGCCATATACTTAGCAATCAGCCCCAGCATTTT
few	TRBV6-2/TRBV6-3	TRBJ2-4	17	TRBD2	CASSYSSEGGSGDIQYF	TGTGCCAGCAGTTACTCCTCCGAGGGCGGGAGCGGGGACATTCAGTACTTC
NA	TRBV15	TRBJ2-7	13	NA	CATSRAGSPGQYF	TGTGCCACCAGCAGGGCCGGGTCCCCGGGGCAGTACTTC
few	TRBV12-5	TRBJ1-1	13	NA	CASGLNPSTEAFF	TGTGCTAGTGGTTTAAATCCGAGCACTGAAGCTTTCTTT
few	TRBV9	TRBJ2-6	13	NA	CASGSPGANVLTF	TGTGCGTCGGGGAGCCCTGGGGCCAACGTCCTGACTTTC
few	TRBV9	TRBJ2-1	16	NA	CASSVQRQSSYNEQFF	TGTGCCAGCAGCGTACAGCGGCAGAGCTCCTACAATGAGCAGTTCTTC
NA	TRBV11-3	TRBJ1-5	12	NA	CASRRGVQPQHF	TGTGCCAGCAGGAGGGGGGTGCAGCCCCAGCATTTT
NA	TRBV5-8	TRBJ2-3	15	NA	CASSLGNRRTDTQYF	TGTGCCAGCAGCTTAGGCAACCGACGCACAGATACGCAGTATTTT
NA	TRBV12-3/TRBV12-4	TRBJ2-6	17	NA	CASRGNSQGPGANVLTF	TGTGCCAGCAGGGGGAACTCACAGGGTCCCGGGGCCAACGTCCTGACTTTC
NA	TRBV29-1	TRBJ2-7	14	TRBD1	CSVHTGTGAYEQYF	TGCAGCGTTCACACCGGGACAGGGGCCTACGAGCAGTACTTC
few	TRBV25-1	TRBJ1-1	14	NA	CASSGWGAPTEAFF	TGTGCCAGCAGTGGCTGGGGTGCCCCCACTGAAGCTTTCTTT
NA	TRBV18	TRBJ2-1	16	TRBD1	CASSPTEGARYNEQFF	TGTGCCAGCTCACCAACAGAGGGGGCGCGGTACAATGAGCAGTTCTTC
NA	TRBV7-9	TRBJ2-7	13	NA	CASSPRSSYEQYF	TGTGCCAGCAGTCCCAGGAGCTCCTACGAGCAGTACTTC
many	TRBV7-9	TRBJ2-5	14	TRBD1	CASSGDRSQETQYF	TGTGCCAGCAGCGGGGACAGGTCCCAAGAGACCCAGTACTTC
NA	TRBV5-1	TRBJ2-1	14	NA	CASSTGLLANEQFF	TGCGCCAGCAGCACCGGCCTACTAGCAAATGAGCAGTTCTTC
many	TRBV12-3/TRBV12-4	TRBJ2-1	15	NA	CASSLAGPSYNEQFF	TGTGCCAGCAGTTTAGCGGGGCCCTCCTACAATGAGCAGTTCTTC
many	TRBV7-2	TRBJ2-3	13	TRBD2	CASSFGTRDTQYF	TGTGCCAGCAGCTTCGGGACTAGGGATACGCAGTATTTT
NA	TRBV28	TRBJ1-4	16	NA	CASSPFVRGSGEKLFF	TGTGCCAGCAGCCCCTTTGTGAGGGGGTCAGGTGAAAAACTGTTTTTT
NA	TRBV9	TRBJ2-3	15	NA	CASRSKRYGTDTQYF	TGTGCCAGCAGATCCAAACGCTATGGGACAGATACGCAGTATTTT
few	TRBV4-1	TRBJ1-2	15	NA	CASSHPRGDAYGYTF	TGCGCCAGCAGCCATCCGCGGGGGGACGCCTATGGCTACACCTTC
NA	TRBV4-3	TRBJ1-6	15	NA	CASSQGQTYNSPLHF	TGCGCCAGCAGCCAAGGACAGACCTATAATTCACCCCTCCACTTT
NA	TRBV12-3/TRBV12-4	TRBJ2-1	17	NA	CASSLKSPLSSYNEQLF	TGTGCCAGCAGTTTAAAGTCTCCCCTGAGCTCCTACAATGAGCAGCTCTTC
few	TRBV28	TRBJ1-5	16	NA	CASSLLATVSNQPQHF	TGTGCCAGCAGTTTATTAGCGACAGTTAGCAATCAGCCCCAGCATTTT